This entry describes one T cell receptor (beta chain). This sample stems from a study of blood T cell repertoires in COVID-19. Looking at the study overall: Material from acute and convalescent COVID-19 was sourced from the United States, Italy and Spain.

The CDR3 covers 15 residues. Per germline, CDR1 SGHRS and CDR2 YFSETQ. Trimming left V 0 bases short and J 4 bases short, with 13 bases between. TCRdb's table, derived via immunoSEQ multiplex PCR, lists solely in-frame clones and lacks some. This table has roughly 250,000 clones, approximately 85% appearing once. The V gene is TRBV5-1, the J gene TRBJ1-1, with TRBD1 as a possible D gene (5 bases). This sequence originates from a woman between 50 and 59 years old who had recovered from COVID-19. Sequencing input: PBMCs or T cells enriched from blood (not recorded which). The CDR3 loop is CASSLVGAGGTEAFF. CDR3 in DNA: TGCGCCAGCAGCTTGGTAGGTGCCGGGGGCACTGAAGCTTTCTTT. Supplemented by reference TRBV5-1 and TRBJ1-1, the full variable domain reads KAGVTQTPRYLIKTRGQQVTLSCSPISGHRSVSWYQQTPGQGLQFLFEYFSETQRNKGNFPGRFSGRQFSNSRSEMNVSTLELGDSALYLCASSLVGAGGTEAFFGQGTRLTVV.